One TCR beta chain is described in this entry. MiXCR was run by TCRdb on the RT-PCR reads, yielding one entry per CDR3 protein. The table lists roughly 550,000 distinct CDR3 sequences, under 30% of them singletons. V was shortened by 6 bases and J by 7 bases, with 12 bases between the two germline ends. The germline gives CDR1 ENHRY, CDR2 SYGVKD. The CDR3 has 12 residues. This sample stems from a study of response to subunit inactivated influenza vaccine. These data were likewise used in another study, on T cells expressing NK-cell markers. From that second work: UMIs accompanied the 5'RACE template switching by which TCR beta cDNA was made. Cells sorted as CD3+CD56+NKG2C+, CD3+CD56+NKG2C- and CD3+CD56-NKG2C+ T cells supplied the TCR beta repertoires. What restricted sorting to alpha-beta TCR T cells in several experiments was an anti-gamma-delta TCR antibody.

Sequenced material: CD4+ T cells sorted from PBMCs, taken approximately 13 days after vaccination. The gene calls are TRBV10-3 and TRBJ1-1; D is undetermined. This TCR was recovered from a man in his forties or fifties who received an inactivated influenza vaccine. The CDR3 sequence is CAIRGAIDEAFF. CDR3 nucleotide sequence: TGTGCCATCAGGGGAGCCATCGATGAAGCTTTCTTT.